The T cell receptor (beta chain) under discussion was sequenced for a study of OX40 agonist ivuxolimab in advanced cancers. Looking at the study overall: Patients were dosed intravenously with ivuxolimab at 0.01 to 10 mg/kg every 2 weeks.

Data came from immunoSEQ multiplex PCR; TCRdb stores just in-frame clones and leaves some out. The sample comprises tens of thousands of clones, 86% of which are singletons, and around 0.6% rests with the top ten. Germline assignment: CDR1 SEHNR and CDR2 FQNEAQ (reference sequence). V dropped 5 bases and J dropped 0; count of bases not matched to a gene: 10. The length of the CDR3 is 16 residues. Source: CD4+ or CD8+ T cells sorted from blood, taken in a trial of the OX40 agonist ivuxolimab. This clonotype was sampled from an adult with an advanced solid tumor such as melanoma, head and neck, liver or kidney cancer. The chain joins TRBV7-9 to TRBJ2-7; 7 nucleotides line up with TRBD1. CDR3 nucleotides: TGTGCCAGCAGCCTACCGGGACAGTCGGGCTCCTACGAGCAGTACTTC. As protein: CASSLPGQSGSYEQYF. Full variable domain (rest looked up from reference TRBV7-9 and TRBJ2-7): DTGVSQNPRHKITKRGQNVTFRCDPISEHNRLYWYRQTLGQGPEFLTYFQNEAQLEKSRLLSDRFSAERPKGSFSTLEIQRTEQGDSAMYLCASSLPGQSGSYEQYFGPGTRLTVT.